The T cell receptor (beta chain) described here comes from a study of T cells in Graves' hyperthyroidism and ophthalmopathy (dated by TCRdb to about 2019). Turning to the overall study: Peripheral blood samples were taken at the time of initial diagnosis, prior to any treatment. A discovery cohort of around 100 patients, about 40 with Graves' ophthalmopathy and about 60 with stable Graves' hyperthyroidism, was used to find distinguishing TCR V-J signatures. Prospective prediction of ophthalmopathy was tested in an independent validation cohort of 18 to 20 hyperthyroidism patients and around 16 patients who later progressed to ophthalmopathy. For training and testing, the 100 or so patients in the discovery cohort were randomly divided in a 7:3 ratio. The study also compared thyroid tissue and blood T-cell repertoires from roughly six Graves' hyperthyroidism patients. After blood sampling, hyperthyroidism patients were treated with methimazole at a starting dose of 30 mg daily, and ophthalmopathy patients were treated with high-dose intravenous methylprednisolone. The paper reports TCR Vbeta CDR3 sequencing of some 140 peripheral blood samples: approximately 41 ophthalmopathy, around 80 hyperthyroidism and around 17 progressor patients.

Ophthalmopathy patients had moderately to severely active disease, Clinical Activity Score of at least 3, NOSPECS grade of at least 4, and duration under 3 months. Exclusion was applied to patients with uncontrolled infections, other autoimmune diseases, pregnancy or lactation. Diagnoses were based on clinical symptoms, serum thyroxine and TRAb, thyroid ultrasound and orbital computed tomography. PBMCs were separated from roughly 10 ml of fresh peripheral blood using Ficoll-Paque density gradient centrifugation. Trizol reagent was used to extract total RNA, and RNA quality was then checked on an Agilent 2100 Bioanalyzer. The study at large found these results: No statistical method was used to fix the sample size in advance, and group allocation was not hidden from the investigators. Ophthalmopathy was separated from stable hyperthyroidism by a 13 V-J signature model, with 85% to 90% sensitivity and just over 81% specificity obtained in cross-validation and 80%/75% obtained in testing. Most expanded thyroid clonotypes (frequency above 0.001) were also detected in blood, suggesting blood repertoires may reflect thyroid immune responses. In validation, progression to ophthalmopathy was predicted by the model with nearly 71% sensitivity and roughly 72% specificity, a median of roughly six months before onset.

TCR beta CDR3 regions were amplified from RNA transcripts. A first-round RT-PCR of the TCR CDR3 used the HTBI primer set with the Qiagen OneStep RT-PCR kit. A second multiplex PCR round built the libraries, followed by size selection and purification. The libraries were sequenced on an Illumina HiSeq2000 using paired-end 100 bp reads. The original methods were these. SOAPnuke was used to process the raw data, removing reads that contained adapters or uncalled bases, had a mean Phred below 15, or lacked an exact match to the constant primer or identifier. COPE v1.2.5 was used to merge high-quality paired reads, and clonotypes were defined as unique nucleotide sequences. MiTCR v1.1 was used to align the clonotypes against IMGT TRBV, TRBD and TRBJ reference segments. The analysis included only V-J combinations with a frequency above 0.0001, which together covered around 99% of the repertoires. The TCS score was defined as the ratio of F50 (clonal expansion) to E x V (chaos), calculated using BLOSUM62-based TCRdist between CDR3 peptides within each V-J. Welch's t-statistics and random forest reduced fewer than 550 V-J features to around 14, which were used in a naive Bayes classifier (R e1071). The similarity between thyroid and blood repertoires was quantified using the Morisita-Horn index. Through fastp at Q25 and MiXCR, TCRdb rebuilt clones from the public reads, retaining in-frame beta chains. Rows with one shared CDR3 protein collapse into an entry with the most common genes and DNA. TCRdb, not the original authors, processed these V and J calls. This sample has around 610,000 distinct CDR3 sequences in its table, and over 12% of those were observed once. Jointly, the top ten make up around 4.5% of the sample.

Concerning this clonotype itself: Its antigen is currently not known. One base away there is no much larger clone; base qualities are not given.

V is cut back by 3 bases and J by 8 bases, with 7 bases in the junction unmatched. The CDR3 covers 14 residues, taking in both the cysteine and the phenylalanine. CDR3 DNA is the only sequence kept; it has 42 bases, read in frame from the first base. The germline V gene sets CDR1 to KGHSH and CDR2 to LQKENI. The V gene is TRBV18 and the J gene is TRBJ2-4; 7 central bases correspond to TRBD2. The clonotype comes from a woman between 35 and 50 years old with Graves' ophthalmopathy. Sequenced: blood. The base sequence is TGTGCCAGCTCACCGGACCTGGGGGGGGACATTCAGTACTTC. Its protein product is CASSPDLGGDIQYF.